This TCR beta chain was identified during a study of blood T cell repertoires in COVID-19. Study details: Some COVID-19 samples were acute and others convalescent; all came from the United States, Italy and Spain. T cells, B-cell-depleted T cells, or PBMCs provided the cDNA or gDNA that served as material.

As processed by the authors: How many nucleated cells were present was estimated from reference gene primer amplification. The table came from immunoSEQ multiplex PCR; TCRdb's copy has only in-frame clones and leaves some out. V, J and clone size are those of that table, while D and trimming were read from the DNA. Among 100,000 to 150,000 clones, approximately 80% were seen once, and the ten largest hold roughly 9.7%. The CDR3 consists of 18 residues. This receptor was obtained from a man aged 40-55 years with active or convalescent COVID-19. Material for sequencing was peripheral blood. The chain has TRBV21-1 and TRBJ1-4; TRBD1 is the table's D call, not checked against the DNA. TRBV21-1 is a pseudogene segment. CDR3 sequence (DNA): TGTGCCAGCAGCAAAGAACAAGGCCGGGACAGGGCTAATGAAAAACTGTTTTTT. It codes for CASSKEQGRDRANEKLFF.